These 30 T cell receptor beta chains were sequenced from one sample in a study of T-cell reconstitution after alpha-beta-depleted transplantation in children. Unique molecular identifiers were incorporated into the prepared TCRbeta library. TCRdb independently ran MiXCR on the PCR reads; one entry per CDR3 protein. Of more than 200,000 distinct CDR3 sequences in the sample, approximately 9.7% are singletons; the top ten hold about 5%. Source: PBMCs from the stem cell graft donor, taken from the stem cell graft. The source is a human donor who donated a stem cell graft to a child with SCID.

The table lists this clonotype with many counts. The chain recombines TRBV5-4 with TRBJ1-1; 7 positions match TRBD1. The CDR3 loop spans 16 amino acids. Germline V gene lookup returns CDR1 SGHNT and CDR2 YYREEE (reference sequence). V shed 0 bases and J 0 bases; nucleotides not matched to a gene: 5. The chain's CDR3 is CASSLGQGRMNTEAFF. CDR3 DNA sequence: TGTGCCAGCAGCTTGGGACAGGGCCGAATGAACACTGAAGCTTTCTTT.

This clonotype occurred many times. This chain uses TRBV29-1 with TRBJ2-2; D is uncertain. Germline CDR1 is SQVTM and CDR2 is ANQGSEA. V dropped 4 bases and J dropped 6 bases, with 12 bases sitting between them. The CDR3 extends over 13 amino acids. The CDR3 is CSVGVRFPGELFF. In DNA form, the CDR3 reads TGCAGCGTTGGGGTTAGGTTTCCCGGGGAGCTGTTTTTT.

At least ten counts were recorded for this clonotype. The CDR3 coding sequence is TGTGCCAGCAGCCAAGACGGATTTGTGGAGAAGACCCAGTACTTC. Its protein is CASSQDGFVEKTQYF. The rearrangement uses TRBV4-2 and TRBJ2-5; D not resolved. V lost 0 bases and J 6 bases, leaving 14 bases between the germline ends. Germline V gene lookup returns CDR1 LGHNA and CDR2 YNFKEQ. This CDR3 has 15 amino acids.

Concerning this clonotype: A much more abundant neighbour one base away suggests this may be a read error. The rearrangement uses TRBV29-1 and TRBJ2-7, with D possibly matching TRBD2 (5 bases). The V gene's germline CDR1 is SQVTM and CDR2 ANQGSEA. CDR3 length equals 12 residues. The CDR3 sequence: CSGEADSYEQYF. The CDR3 DNA follows: TGCAGCGGTGAAGCGGACTCCTACGAGCAGTACTTC.

This clonotype has just a few counts. This chain joins TRBV27 and TRBJ1-5; weak D call: TRBD1 (6 bases). Trimming removed 0 bases from V and 3 bases from J, with 12 bases in between. The CDR3 length is 16 residues. Germline assignment: CDR1 MNHEY and CDR2 SMNVEV (reference sequence). The CDR3 is CASSLSAGEANQPQHF. CDR3 nucleotide sequence: TGTGCCAGCAGTTTATCGGCAGGGGAGGCCAATCAGCCCCAGCATTTT.

This clonotype was observed at least ten times. The genes are TRBV7-9 and TRBJ2-1, with D unresolved. Germline values: CDR1 SEHNR, CDR2 FQNEAQ (reference sequence). This CDR3 is built from 12 residues. Trimming shortened V by 0 bases and J by 13 bases, and 10 bases separated the two germline ends. CDR3 in amino acids: CASSLAWVIQFF. CDR3 nucleotides: TGTGCCAGCAGCTTAGCCTGGGTAATTCAGTTCTTC.

Remarks on this clonotype: Just one base apart from a much larger clone, this may be a read error. The chain couples TRBV20-1 to TRBJ2-7; 7 nucleotides align to TRBD2. Germline V CDR1 and CDR2: DFQATT, SNEGSKA (reference sequence). The CDR3 spans 16 residues. Trimming removed 3 bases from V and 0 bases from J; junction bases left unmatched: 11. CDR3 loop: CSARIERGLDSYEQYF. DNA for the CDR3: TGCAGTGCTAGGATAGAGCGGGGCCTAGACTCCTACGAGCAGTACTTC.

This clonotype occurred many times. The chain has TRBV6-4 and TRBJ1-5, with D tentatively TRBD1 (5 bases). Germline V gives CDR1 MRHNA, CDR2 SNTAGT. The V end was cut by 6 bases, the J end by 1 base, with 19 bases between. The CDR3 is made up of 17 amino acids. The DNA of the CDR3 is TGTGCCAGCAGCTTGCAGGGATGGCGGGAAAGCAATCAGCCCCAGCATTTT. Translation gives CASSLQGWRESNQPQHF.

This clonotype was counted ten times or more. The V and J genes are TRBV5-6 and TRBJ1-1; a possible D gene is TRBD1 (5 bases). The germline V gene has CDR1 SGHDT and CDR2 YYEEEE. The CDR3 is 16 residues long. Deletions cut 0 bases from V and 4 bases from J, with 16 bases between. The CDR3 protein is CASSLDVFGAFTEAFF. DNA of the CDR3: TGTGCCAGCAGCTTGGATGTTTTCGGGGCTTTCACTGAAGCTTTCTTT.

V usage is TRBV5-6 and J usage is TRBJ2-1, with TRBD1 matching 8 bases. The ends lost 6 bases at V and 8 bases at J; junction bases unmatched: 19. Germline CDR1 and CDR2: SGHDT and YYEEEE. This CDR3 comprises 17 residues. CDR3 amino acids: CASNPTASRTGTDEQFF. Here the CDR3 DNA reads TGTGCCAGCAACCCAACCGCCTCGCGGACAGGGACTGATGAGCAGTTCTTC.

This clonotype was recorded at least ten times. This sequence joins TRBV5-1 and TRBJ1-1; the D is unclear. The germline gives CDR1 SGHRS, CDR2 YFSETQ. CDR3 size: 14 residues. Trimming took off 4 bases at V and 1 base at J, with 11 bases between the two ends. DNA for the CDR3: TGCGCCAGCAGCCCTGCGCAGCCGAACACTGAAGCTTTCTTT. This gives the protein CASSPAQPNTEAFF.

This clonotype came up many times. The gene calls are TRBV5-1 and TRBJ1-2, with TRBD1 identical over 11 bases. The CDR3 is 15 amino acids. Unmatched junction bases numbered 4, after V lost 4 bases and J lost 2 bases. Germline assignment: CDR1 SGHRS and CDR2 YFSETQ. DNA for the CDR3: TGCGCCAGCAGCCCTAGGACAGGGGGCAACTATGGCTACACCTTC. Amino acids: CASSPRTGGNYGYTF.

This clonotype was picked up many times. The CDR3 spells CASSPSGDSETQYF. DNA of the CDR3: TGTGCCAGCTCACCAAGTGGGGATTCCGAGACCCAGTACTTC. The chain employs TRBV18 and TRBJ2-5, with no clear D. Trimming left V 2 bases short and J 5 bases short, with 12 bases between. Germline-derived CDR1 and CDR2 are KGHSH and LQKENI. The CDR3 has 14 residues. The full variable domain, in which reference TRBV18 and TRBJ2-5 provide the parts outside the CDR3, is NAGVMQNPRHLVRRRGQEARLRCSPMKGHSHVYWYRQLPEEGLKFMVYLQKENIIDESGMPKERFSAEFPKEGPSILRIQQVVRGDSAAYFCASSPSGDSETQYFGPGTRLLVL.

Ten or more counts support this clonotype. V gene TRBV7-8 combines with J gene TRBJ1-2; 11 bases line up with TRBD1. The V segment lost 1 base and the J segment 4 bases; nucleotides outside the gene matches: 2. The CDR3 consists of 15 residues. Germline CDR1 is SGHVS and CDR2 is FQNEAQ. The CDR3 region is CASSLGGTGGYGYTF. In nucleotides, the CDR3 is TGTGCCAGCAGCTTAGGGGGGACAGGGGGCTATGGCTACACCTTC. Full variable domain (rest looked up from reference TRBV7-8 and TRBJ1-2): GAGVSQSPRYKVAKRGQDVALRCDPISGHVSLFWYQQALGQGPEFLTYFQNEAQLDKSGLPSDRFFAERPEGSVSTLKIQRTQQEDSAVYLCASSLGGTGGYGYTFGSGTRLTVV.

This clonotype was seen at least ten times. The rearrangement uses TRBV12-3 or TRBV12-4 and TRBJ1-2; D perhaps matches TRBD1 (5 bases). Trimming stripped 3 bases from V and 4 bases from J, with 12 bases between. The CDR3 length is 14 residues. The DNA for the CDR3 is TGTGCCAGCAGTTTTGGGGCCGCCGTCTATGGCTACACCTTC. Its protein product is CASSFGAAVYGYTF.

The sample holds many counts of this clonotype. This rearrangement joins TRBV20-1 to TRBJ1-6; possibly TRBD1 for D (6 bases). There are 13 residues in the CDR3. The germline V gene has CDR1 DFQATT and CDR2 SNEGSKA (reference sequence). The V and J ends lost 3 bases and 11 bases respectively, with 14 bases between them. CDR3 residues: CSARGQGLAPLHF. In DNA form, the CDR3 reads TGCAGTGCTAGGGGTCAGGGGTTGGCACCCCTCCACTTT.

This clonotype was detected many times. The gene calls are TRBV7-9 and TRBJ2-2; 7 positions match TRBD1. V shed 0 bases and J 0 bases; nucleotides not matched to a gene: 4. This CDR3 spans 17 amino acids. The germline V gene encodes CDR1 SEHNR and CDR2 FQNEAQ (reference sequence). Here the CDR3 reads CASSLARDRTNTGELFF. The CDR3 DNA sequence: TGTGCCAGCAGCTTAGCCCGGGACAGAACGAACACCGGGGAGCTGTTTTTT.

This clonotype was observed at least ten times. This chain uses TRBV20-1 with TRBJ2-1; the match to TRBD2 covers 9 bases. This CDR3 has 14 residues. V trimming: 3 bases; J trimming: 0 bases; junction bases outside the gene matches: 0. Germline CDR1 is DFQATT and CDR2 is SNEGSKA (reference sequence). CDR3 DNA: TGCAGTGCTAGGCGGGGGGGCTCCTACAATGAGCAGTTCTTC. This encodes CSARRGGSYNEQFF.

This clonotype has only a few counts. V and J are TRBV2 and TRBJ1-2; D gene unclear. The CDR3 totals 15 residues. The germline V gene has CDR1 SNHLY and CDR2 FYNNEI. Trimming shortened V by 5 bases and J by 4 bases, and 17 bases separated the two germline ends. Here the CDR3 reads CASSSPGGRGYGYTF. CDR3 coding DNA: TGTGCCAGCAGTAGCCCTGGCGGACGGGGCTATGGCTACACCTTC.

This clonotype appeared many times. The genes are TRBV7-2 and TRBJ2-7; D is perhaps TRBD1 (6 bases). V was clipped by 4 bases and J by 2 bases, with 15 bases between them. Germline CDR1 is SGHTA and CDR2 is FQGNSA. The CDR3 is 15 amino acids. The CDR3: CASSWAGQRTYEQYF. CDR3 in DNA: TGTGCCAGCAGCTGGGCCGGACAGAGAACCTACGAGCAGTACTTC.

This clonotype was seen repeatedly, ten times or more. The chain carries TRBV4-2 and TRBJ2-3; D uncertain. The CDR3 runs to 17 residues. V lost 1 base, J lost 0 bases, and 14 bases lay in between. Germline loops: CDR1 LGHNA, CDR2 YNFKEQ. The DNA of the CDR3 is TGTGCCAGCAGCCAAGCTGTGACAACCACTAGCACAGATACGCAGTATTTT. Translating gives CASSQAVTTTSTDTQYF.

This clonotype was counted many times. The V and J genes are TRBV9 and TRBJ2-3; the match to TRBD1 covers 10 bases. The CDR3 sequence is 16 residues long. The germline V gene encodes CDR1 SGDLS and CDR2 YYNGEE. The junction had 5 bases not matched to a gene; V was cut back by 2 bases and J by 2 bases. This CDR3 is CASSVGTGATTDTQYF. For the CDR3, the DNA is TGTGCCAGCAGCGTGGGGACAGGGGCAACCACAGATACGCAGTATTTT.

CDR3 DNA: TGTGCCAGCAGCTCTTTAGCGGGGGGGGTGAATGAGCAGTTCTTC. Translation gives CASSSLAGGVNEQFF. This chain links TRBV7-8 with TRBJ2-1, with 11 bases fitting TRBD2. Germline V gene data show CDR1 as SGHVS and CDR2 as FQNEAQ. The V and J ends lost 4 bases and 7 bases, in that order; junction bases with no gene match: 6. The CDR3 runs 15 residues.

This clonotype showed up many times. The J gene is TRBJ1-1, the V gene TRBV10-1; tentatively, D is TRBD1 (5 bases). Trimming removed 4 bases at V and 3 bases at J, with 18 bases between. The germline V gene has CDR1 WNHNN and CDR2 SYGVQD (reference sequence). This CDR3 spans 16 amino acids. The CDR3 reads CASSAGQGWSDTEAFF. CDR3 DNA: TGCGCCAGCAGTGCGGGGCAGGGATGGTCTGACACTGAAGCTTTCTTT.

At least ten counts were recorded for this clonotype. This chain joins TRBV28 and TRBJ2-7, with D perhaps given as TRBD1 or TRBD2 (7 bases each). The germline CDR1 and CDR2 sequences are MDHEN and SYDVKM. The CDR3 is 15 residues long. The ends were cut back, 5 bases at V and 0 bases at J, with 14 bases in the middle. CDR3 residues: CASSRQGGFSYEQYF. CDR3 DNA sequence: TGTGCCAGCAGTCGGCAGGGGGGGTTCTCCTACGAGCAGTACTTC.

This clonotype has a count of ten or more. The CDR3 nucleotides are TGTGCCAGCAGCCCCGACAACCAAGAGACCCAGTACTTC. Its translation: CASSPDNQETQYF. The rearrangement links TRBV7-9 to TRBJ2-5; D call uncertain. Germline-derived CDR1 and CDR2 are SEHNR and FQNEAQ (reference sequence). This CDR3 spans 13 amino acids. V was pared by 5 bases and J by 0 bases, with 7 bases between.

The table lists this clonotype with many counts. CDR3: CASSVTSLRGETQYF. Written as DNA, the CDR3 is TGTGCCAGCAGCGTAACTAGCCTCCGGGGAGAGACCCAGTACTTC. The V call is TRBV9, the J call TRBJ2-5; the D gene is possibly TRBD2 (6 bases). Per the germline V gene, CDR1 is SGDLS and CDR2 is YYNGEE. The V end was cut by 1 base, the J end by 4 bases, with 14 bases between. The CDR3 runs 15 residues.

Many counts were recorded for this clonotype. The CDR3 protein is CASSLDVGSYNEQFF. DNA of the CDR3: TGCGCCAGCAGCTTGGATGTGGGTTCCTACAATGAGCAGTTCTTC. The J gene is TRBJ2-1, the V gene TRBV5-1; no clear D gene. Trimming removed 0 bases from V and 1 base from J, with 8 bases in between. CDR3 length: 15 amino acids. Germline V CDR1 and CDR2: SGHRS, YFSETQ.

This clonotype was seen more than once but under ten times. The V call is TRBV7-8, the J call TRBJ2-1; D not resolved. Germline assignment: CDR1 SGHVS and CDR2 FQNEAQ. The CDR3 is 13 residues long. V lost 1 base and J lost 3, with 4 bases in between. CDR3 protein: CASSLGIYNEQFF. CDR3 coding DNA: TGTGCCAGCAGCTTAGGCATCTACAATGAGCAGTTCTTC. The whole variable domain, remainder taken from reference TRBV7-8 and TRBJ2-1, is GAGVSQSPRYKVAKRGQDVALRCDPISGHVSLFWYQQALGQGPEFLTYFQNEAQLDKSGLPSDRFFAERPEGSVSTLKIQRTQQEDSAVYLCASSLGIYNEQFFGPGTRLTVL.

This clonotype was counted ten times or more. J is TRBJ2-5 and V is TRBV3-1; 10 nucleotides agree with TRBD2. Trimming at V came to 0 bases and at J to 5 bases, leaving 12 bases not matched to a gene. CDR1 is LGHDT and CDR2 is YNNKEL in the germline V gene (reference sequence). The CDR3 has 18 residues. The CDR3 protein is CASSQDGGSGGPRETQYF. The CDR3 nucleotides are TGTGCCAGCAGCCAAGATGGCGGTAGCGGGGGGCCGAGGGAGACCCAGTACTTC.